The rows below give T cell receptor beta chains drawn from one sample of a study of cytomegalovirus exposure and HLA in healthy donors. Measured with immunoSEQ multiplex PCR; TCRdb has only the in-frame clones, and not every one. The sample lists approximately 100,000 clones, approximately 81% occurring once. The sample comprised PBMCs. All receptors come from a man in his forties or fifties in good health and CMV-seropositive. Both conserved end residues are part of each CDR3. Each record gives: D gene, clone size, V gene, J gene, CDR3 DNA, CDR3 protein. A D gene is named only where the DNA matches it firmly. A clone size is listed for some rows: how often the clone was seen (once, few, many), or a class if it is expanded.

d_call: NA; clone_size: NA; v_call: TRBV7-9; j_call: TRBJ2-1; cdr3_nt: TGTGCCAGCAGCCCCCTGGGCGGGCCCAGCTCCTACAATGAGCAGTTCTTC; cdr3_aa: CASSPLGGPSSYNEQFF
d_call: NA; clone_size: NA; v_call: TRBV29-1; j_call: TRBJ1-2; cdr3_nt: TGCAGCGTTGAAGGCCAGGGCTATGGCTACACCTTC; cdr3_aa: CSVEGQGYGYTF
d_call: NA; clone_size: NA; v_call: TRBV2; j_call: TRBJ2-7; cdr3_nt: TGTGCCAGCACTAAGTCCCCCGGGGAGCAGTACTTC; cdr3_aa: CASTKSPGEQYF
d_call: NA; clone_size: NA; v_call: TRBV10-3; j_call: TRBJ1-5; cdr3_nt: TGTGCCATCAGTGACGGGGGTAGCAATCAGCCCCAGCATTTT; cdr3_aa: CAISDGGSNQPQHF
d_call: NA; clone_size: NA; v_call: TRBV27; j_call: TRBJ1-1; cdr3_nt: TGTGCCAGCAAAACAGACATGAACACTGAAGCTTTCTTT; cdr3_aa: CASKTDMNTEAFF
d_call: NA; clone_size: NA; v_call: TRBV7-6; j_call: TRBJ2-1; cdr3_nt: TGTGCCAGCAGCCGATCGATGGGCGGGGACGAGCAGTTCTTC; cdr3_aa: CASSRSMGGDEQFF
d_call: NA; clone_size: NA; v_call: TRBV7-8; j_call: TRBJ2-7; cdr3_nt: TGTGCCAGCAGCTCGGACAGAAATACCTTCAGCTCCTACGAGCAGTACTTC; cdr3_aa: CASSSDRNTFSSYEQYF
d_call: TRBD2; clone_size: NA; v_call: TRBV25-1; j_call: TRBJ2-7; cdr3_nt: TGTGCCAGCAGTGTTCTAGCGGGAGACGAGCAGTACTTC; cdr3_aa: CASSVLAGDEQYF
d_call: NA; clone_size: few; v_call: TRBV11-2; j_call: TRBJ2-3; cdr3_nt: TGTGCCAGCAGCTTAGATAGGGCAGGGGGGCCCCTATCTGGCACAGATACGCAGTATTTT; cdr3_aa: CASSLDRAGGPLSGTDTQYF
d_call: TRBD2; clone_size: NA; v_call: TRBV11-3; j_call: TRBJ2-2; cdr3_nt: TGTGCCAGCAGCGCCACCGGGAGGGCCCGGGAGCTGTTTTTT; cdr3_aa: CASSATGRARELFF
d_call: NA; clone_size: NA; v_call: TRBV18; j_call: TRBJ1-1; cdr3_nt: TGTGCCAGCCGCACAGGGAACGCTGAAGCTTTCTTT; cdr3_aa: CASRTGNAEAFF
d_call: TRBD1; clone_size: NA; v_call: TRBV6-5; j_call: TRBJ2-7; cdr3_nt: TGTGCCAGCAGGCACCCGGGACAGGGGACTTACGAGCAGTACTTC; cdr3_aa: CASRHPGQGTYEQYF
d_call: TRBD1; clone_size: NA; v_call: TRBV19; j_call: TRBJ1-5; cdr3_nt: TGTGCCAGTACCGAGACAGGGTTCCTCTATCAGCCCCAGCATTTT; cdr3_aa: CASTETGFLYQPQHF
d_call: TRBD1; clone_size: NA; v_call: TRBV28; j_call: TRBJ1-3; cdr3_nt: TGTGCCAGCAGTTCGACAGGGTCTGGAAACACCATATATTTT; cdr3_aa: CASSSTGSGNTIYF
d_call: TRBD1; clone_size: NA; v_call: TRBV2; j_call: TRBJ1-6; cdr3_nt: TGTGCCAGCATTGACAGGGGGTGGCGTTCACCCCTCCACTTT; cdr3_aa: CASIDRGWRSPLHF
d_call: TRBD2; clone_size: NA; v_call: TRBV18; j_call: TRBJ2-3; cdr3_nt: TGTGCCAGCTCACTCCGACAGGCCTCGGGACTAGCGGCGAGCACAGATACGCAGTATTTT; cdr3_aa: CASSLRQASGLAASTDTQYF
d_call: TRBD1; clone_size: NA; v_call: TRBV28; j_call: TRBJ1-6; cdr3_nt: TGTGCCAGCATCTCCTCAGGGGGCATTAGTTCACCCCTCCACTTT; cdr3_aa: CASISSGGISSPLHF
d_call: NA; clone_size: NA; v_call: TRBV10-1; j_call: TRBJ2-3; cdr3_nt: TGCGCCAGCAGTGAGGCCGGGGCAGGGGGCACAGATACGCAGTATTTT; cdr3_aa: CASSEAGAGGTDTQYF
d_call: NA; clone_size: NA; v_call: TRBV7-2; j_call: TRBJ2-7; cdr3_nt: TGTGCCAGCAGCTTGGACACCACCTACGAGCAGTACTTC; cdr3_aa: CASSLDTTYEQYF
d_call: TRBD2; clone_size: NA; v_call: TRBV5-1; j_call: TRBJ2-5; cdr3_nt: TGCGCCAGCAGCGGGACTAGCGGGAGTTGGGAGACCCAGTACTTC; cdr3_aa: CASSGTSGSWETQYF
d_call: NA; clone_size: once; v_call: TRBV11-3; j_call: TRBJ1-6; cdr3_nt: TGTGCCAGCAGCCGAGACAGAACTTCACCCCTCCACTTT; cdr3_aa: CASSRDRTSPLHF
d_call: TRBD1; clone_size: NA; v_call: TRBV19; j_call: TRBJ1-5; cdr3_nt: TGTGCCAGTACCCTACTCGACAGGGGGCTGGGCAATCAGCCCCAGCATTTT; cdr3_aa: CASTLLDRGLGNQPQHF
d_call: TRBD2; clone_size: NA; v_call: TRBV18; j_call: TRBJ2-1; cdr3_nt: TGTGCCAGCTCACGACCGCAGACGGCGGGGGGGCCGTATGAGCAGTTCTTC; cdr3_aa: CASSRPQTAGGPYEQFF
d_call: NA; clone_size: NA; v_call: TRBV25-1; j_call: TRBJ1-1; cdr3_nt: TGTGCCAGCAGTGAATCTACTAGGACTGAAGCTTTCTTT; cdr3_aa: CASSESTRTEAFF
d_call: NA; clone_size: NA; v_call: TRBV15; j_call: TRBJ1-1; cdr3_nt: TGTGCCACCAAGAGGAACTTGAACACTGAAGCTTTCTTT; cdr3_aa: CATKRNLNTEAFF
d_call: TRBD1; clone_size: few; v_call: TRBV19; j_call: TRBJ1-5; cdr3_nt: TGTGCCAGTAGTGCCCAGACAGGGGTTGGCCAGCCCCAGCATTTT; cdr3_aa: CASSAQTGVGQPQHF
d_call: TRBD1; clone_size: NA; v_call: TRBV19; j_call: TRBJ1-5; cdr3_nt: TGTGCCAGTAGTGCCTTAGGACAGGCGGGGAGTCAGCCCCAGCATTTT; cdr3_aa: CASSALGQAGSQPQHF
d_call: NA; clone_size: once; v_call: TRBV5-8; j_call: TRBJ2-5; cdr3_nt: TGTGCCAGCAGCTTGGCCCTCCAAGAGACCCAGTACTTC; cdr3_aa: CASSLALQETQYF